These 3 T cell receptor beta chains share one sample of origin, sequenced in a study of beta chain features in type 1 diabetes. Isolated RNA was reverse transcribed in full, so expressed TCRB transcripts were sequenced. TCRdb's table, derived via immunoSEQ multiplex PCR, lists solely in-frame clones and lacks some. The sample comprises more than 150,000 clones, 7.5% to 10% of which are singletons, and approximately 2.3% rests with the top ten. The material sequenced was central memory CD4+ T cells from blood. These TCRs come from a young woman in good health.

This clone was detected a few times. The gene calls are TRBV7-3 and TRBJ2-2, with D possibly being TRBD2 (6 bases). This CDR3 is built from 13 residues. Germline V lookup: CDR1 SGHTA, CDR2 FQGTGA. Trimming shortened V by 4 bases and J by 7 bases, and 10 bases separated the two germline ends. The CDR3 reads CASSSSGGGELFF. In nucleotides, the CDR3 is TGTGCCAGCAGCTCCTCCGGGGGCGGGGAGCTGTTTTTT.

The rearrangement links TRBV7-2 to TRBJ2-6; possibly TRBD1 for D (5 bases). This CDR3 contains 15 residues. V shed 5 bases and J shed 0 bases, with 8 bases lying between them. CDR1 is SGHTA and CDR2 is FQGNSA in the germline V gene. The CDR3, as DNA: TGTGCCAGCAGCGTTGACAGCTCTGGGGCCAACGTCCTGACTTTC. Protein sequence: CASSVDSSGANVLTF.

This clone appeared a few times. The CDR3 spells CASSRSGSTTEAFF. DNA of the CDR3: TGTGCCAGCAGTAGATCAGGGTCCACCACTGAAGCTTTCTTT. The V and J genes are TRBV27 and TRBJ1-1, with D maybe TRBD1 (5 bases). The V gene lost 5 bases and the J gene lost 4 bases, with 14 bases spanning the gap. This CDR3 has 14 residues. Germline loops: CDR1 MNHEY, CDR2 SMNVEV (reference sequence).